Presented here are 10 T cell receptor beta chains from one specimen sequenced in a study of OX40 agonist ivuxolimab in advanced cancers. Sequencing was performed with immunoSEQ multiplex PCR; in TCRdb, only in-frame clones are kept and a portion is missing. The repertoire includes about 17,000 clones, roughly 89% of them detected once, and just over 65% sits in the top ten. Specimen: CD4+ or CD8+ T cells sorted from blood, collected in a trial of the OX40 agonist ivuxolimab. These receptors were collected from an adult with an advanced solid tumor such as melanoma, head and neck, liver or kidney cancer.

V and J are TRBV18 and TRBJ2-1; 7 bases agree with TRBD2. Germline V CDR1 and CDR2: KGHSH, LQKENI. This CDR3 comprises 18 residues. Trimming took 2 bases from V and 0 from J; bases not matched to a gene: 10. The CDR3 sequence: CASSPEGLPASSYNEQFF. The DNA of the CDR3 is TGTGCCAGCTCACCAGAGGGACTACCTGCCAGCTCCTACAATGAGCAGTTCTTC.

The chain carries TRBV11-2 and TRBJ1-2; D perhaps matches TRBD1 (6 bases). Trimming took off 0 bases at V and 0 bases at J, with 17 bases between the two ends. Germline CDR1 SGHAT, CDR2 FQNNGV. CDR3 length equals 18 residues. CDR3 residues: CASSLDLIRGPPNYGYTF. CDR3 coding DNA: TGTGCCAGCAGCTTAGACCTTATCAGGGGCCCCCCTAACTATGGCTACACCTTC.

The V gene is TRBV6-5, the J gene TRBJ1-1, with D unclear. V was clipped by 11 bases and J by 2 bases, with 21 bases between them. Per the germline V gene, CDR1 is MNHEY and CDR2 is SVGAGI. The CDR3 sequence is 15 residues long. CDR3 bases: TGTGCCGCCGTTGATACTAACTTCCCCAACACTGAAGCTTTCTTT. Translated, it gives CAAVDTNFPNTEAFF.

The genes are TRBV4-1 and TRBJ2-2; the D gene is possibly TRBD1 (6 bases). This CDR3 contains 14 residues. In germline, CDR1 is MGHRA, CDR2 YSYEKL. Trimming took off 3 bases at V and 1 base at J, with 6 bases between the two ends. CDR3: CASSQTGNTGELFF. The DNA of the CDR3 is TGCGCCAGCAGCCAGACAGGGAACACCGGGGAGCTGTTTTTT.

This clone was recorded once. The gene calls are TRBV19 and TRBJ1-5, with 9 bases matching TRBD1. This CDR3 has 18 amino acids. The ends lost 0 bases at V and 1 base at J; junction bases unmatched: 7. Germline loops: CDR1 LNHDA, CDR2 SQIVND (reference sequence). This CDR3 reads CASSIDHRGRLSNQPQHF. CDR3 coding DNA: TGTGCCAGTAGTATAGATCACAGGGGGCGATTGAGCAATCAGCCCCAGCATTTT.

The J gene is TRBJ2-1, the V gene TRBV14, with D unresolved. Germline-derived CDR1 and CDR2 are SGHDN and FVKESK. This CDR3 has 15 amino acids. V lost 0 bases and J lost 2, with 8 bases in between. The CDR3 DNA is TGTGCCAGCAGCCAAGACCCTCTCCCCTACAATGAGCAGTTCTTC. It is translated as CASSQDPLPYNEQFF.

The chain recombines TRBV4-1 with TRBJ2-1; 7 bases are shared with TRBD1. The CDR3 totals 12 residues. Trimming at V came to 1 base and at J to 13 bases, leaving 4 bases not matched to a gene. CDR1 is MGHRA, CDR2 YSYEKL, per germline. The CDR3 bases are TGCGCCAGCAGCCAAGGAGGGGGCAGTCAGTTCTTC. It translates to CASSQGGGSQFF.

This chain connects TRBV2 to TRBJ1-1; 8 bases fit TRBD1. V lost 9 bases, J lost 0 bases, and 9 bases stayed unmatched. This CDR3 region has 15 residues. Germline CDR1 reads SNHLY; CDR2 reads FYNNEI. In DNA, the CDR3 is TGTGCCAGTCGGGACAGGCAAGGTTTGAACACTGAAGCTTTCTTT. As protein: CASRDRQGLNTEAFF.

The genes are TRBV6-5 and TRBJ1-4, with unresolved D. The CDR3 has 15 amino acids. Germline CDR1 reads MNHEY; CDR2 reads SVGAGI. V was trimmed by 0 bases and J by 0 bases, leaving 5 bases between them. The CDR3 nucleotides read TGTGCCAGCAGTTACTCCGCTGCAACTAATGAAAAACTGTTTTTT. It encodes CASSYSAATNEKLFF.

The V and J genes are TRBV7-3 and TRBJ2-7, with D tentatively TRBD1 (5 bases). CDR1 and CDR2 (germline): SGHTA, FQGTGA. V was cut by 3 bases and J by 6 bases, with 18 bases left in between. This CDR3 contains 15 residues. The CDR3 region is CASSFRGGRAAEQYF. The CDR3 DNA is TGTGCCAGCAGCTTTAGGGGTGGAAGGGCCGCCGAGCAGTACTTC.